This entry lists 7 T cell receptor beta chains sequenced from one sample in a study of blood T cell repertoires in COVID-19. Produced via immunoSEQ multiplex PCR; TCRdb's table is partial and in-frame only. Here the sample spans under 500,000 clones, approximately 90% being singletons. Sequencing input: peripheral blood. The source of these receptors is a woman aged 30 to 39 with acute or convalescent COVID-19.

The chain is built from TRBV14 and TRBJ2-3, with 9 bases matching TRBD2. Germline V gene data show CDR1 as SGHDN and CDR2 as FVKESK. The CDR3 sequence is 17 residues long. After removal of 0 bases from V and 2 bases from J, the junction contained 6 bases not matched to a gene. This CDR3 is CASSQDSLAGPTDTQYF. The CDR3 coding sequence is TGTGCCAGCAGCCAAGATTCCCTAGCGGGGCCCACAGATACGCAGTATTTT.

The V call is TRBV9, the J call TRBJ2-5, with D possibly matching TRBD1 (6 bases). Germline assignment: CDR1 SGDLS and CDR2 YYNGEE. The V end was cut by 3 bases, the J end by 0 bases, with 12 bases between. The CDR3 is 15 amino acids. Written as DNA, the CDR3 is TGTGCCAGCAGCGAACAGGGCTTGTACCAAGAGACCCAGTACTTC. Translation: CASSEQGLYQETQYF. The variable domain in full, completed from reference TRBV9 and TRBJ2-5, reads DSGVTQTPKHLITATGQRVTLRCSPRSGDLSVYWYQQSLDQGLQFLIQYYNGEERAKGNILERFSAQQFPDLHSELNLSSLELGDSALYFCASSEQGLYQETQYFGPGTRLLVL.

V usage is TRBV11-2 and J usage is TRBJ2-2, with a weak D call TRBD2 (6 bases). Trimming took off 3 bases at V and 4 bases at J, with 9 bases between the two ends. Germline lookup yields CDR1 SGHAT and CDR2 FQNNGV. There are 14 residues in the CDR3. This chain's CDR3 is CASSFTGLTGELFF. The CDR3 DNA reads TGTGCCAGCAGCTTCACGGGACTCACCGGGGAGCTGTTTTTT.

This clone turned up a few times. The chain carries TRBV27 and TRBJ1-5, with TRBD1 as a possible D gene (6 bases). The germline V and J ends were trimmed by 5 bases and 7 bases, with 15 bases remaining between them. The germline gives CDR1 MNHEY, CDR2 SMNVEV (reference sequence). The CDR3 has 14 residues. The CDR3 is CASSPRGGWQPQHF. DNA for the CDR3: TGTGCCAGCAGTCCGAGGGGGGGGTGGCAGCCCCAGCATTTT.

In its sample, this clone was seen a few times. The rearrangement joins TRBV11-2 to TRBJ1-1; D remains unclear. V gave up 1 base and J gave up 8 bases, with 11 bases separating them. Germline V gene data show CDR1 as SGHAT and CDR2 as FQNNGV. This CDR3 has 13 residues. CDR3 DNA: TGTGCCAGCAGCTTAGCACATACAACCGAAGCTTTCTTT. Translating gives CASSLAHTTEAFF. Together with reference TRBV11-2 and TRBJ1-1, the CDR3 gives the full variable domain: EAGVAQSPRYKIIEKRQSVAFWCNPISGHATLYWYQQILGQGPKLLIQFQNNGVVDDSQLPKDRFSAERLKGVDSTLKIQPAKLEDSAVYLCASSLAHTTEAFFGQGTRLTVV.

This rearrangement joins TRBV7-8 to TRBJ2-1, with 8 positions matching TRBD1. The CDR3 extends over 14 amino acids. After removal of 3 bases from V and 8 bases from J, the junction contained 6 bases not matched to a gene. Germline V gives CDR1 SGHVS, CDR2 FQNEAQ. CDR3 bases: TGTGCCAGCAGCTTGGGAGACAGGGGTGATGAGCAGTTCTTC. It specifies CASSLGDRGDEQFF.

The rearrangement uses TRBV3-1 (or the pseudogene TRBV3-2) and TRBJ1-6; 7 bases are a match to TRBD1. This CDR3 has 13 residues. V shed 4 bases, J shed 9 bases, and the junction held 3 bases outside the gene matches. Germline CDR1 reads LGHDT; CDR2 reads YNNKEL (reference sequence). The CDR3 sequence is CASSPRQGSPLHF. In DNA form, the CDR3 reads TGTGCCAGCAGCCCGAGACAGGGTTCACCCCTCCACTTT.